This T cell receptor beta chain was recorded in a study of blood T cell repertoires in COVID-19. The wider study: PBMCs, B-cell-depleted T cells, or T cells were the source of the cDNA or gDNA that made up the material.

The V gene's germline CDR1 is SGHVS and CDR2 FQNEAQ. The CDR3 length is 14 residues. V lost 5 bases and J lost 2, with 12 bases in between. This clone was seen a handful of times. Only in-frame clones appear in the TCRdb table, and some are missing; sequencing was by immunoSEQ multiplex PCR. The sample has about 150,000 clones; around 89% are singletons. Seattle cases were enrolled at active infection and followed longitudinally. The sequence derives from a man between 18 and 35 years old with COVID-19, enrolled during active disease. The sample comprised peripheral blood. The chain employs TRBV7-8 and TRBJ2-5; tentative D call: TRBD1 (5 bases). For the CDR3, the DNA is TGTGCCAGCAGCCGGACACGTACTCAAGAGACCCAGTACTTC. This codes for CASSRTRTQETQYF.